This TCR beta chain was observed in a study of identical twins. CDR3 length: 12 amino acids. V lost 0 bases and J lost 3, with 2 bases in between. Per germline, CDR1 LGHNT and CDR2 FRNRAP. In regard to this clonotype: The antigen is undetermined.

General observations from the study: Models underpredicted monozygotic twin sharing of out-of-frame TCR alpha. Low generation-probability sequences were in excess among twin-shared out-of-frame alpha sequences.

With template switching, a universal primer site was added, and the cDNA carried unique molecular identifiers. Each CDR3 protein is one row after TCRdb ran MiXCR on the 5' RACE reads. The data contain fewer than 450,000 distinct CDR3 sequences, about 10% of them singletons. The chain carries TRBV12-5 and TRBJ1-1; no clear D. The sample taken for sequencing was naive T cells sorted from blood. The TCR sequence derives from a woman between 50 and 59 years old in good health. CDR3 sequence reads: CASGLVHTEAFF. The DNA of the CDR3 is TGTGCTAGTGGTTTGGTACACACTGAAGCTTTCTTT.